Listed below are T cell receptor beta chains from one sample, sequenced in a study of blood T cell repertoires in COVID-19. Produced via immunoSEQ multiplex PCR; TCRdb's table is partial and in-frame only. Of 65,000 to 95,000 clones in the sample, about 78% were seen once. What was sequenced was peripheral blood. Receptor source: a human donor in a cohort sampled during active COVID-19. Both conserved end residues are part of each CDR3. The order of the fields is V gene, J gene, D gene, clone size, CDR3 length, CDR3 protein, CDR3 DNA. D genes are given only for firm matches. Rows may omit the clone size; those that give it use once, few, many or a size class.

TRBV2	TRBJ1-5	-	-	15	CASSGGGIGNQPQHF	TGTGCCAGCAGTGGGGGAGGGATTGGCAATCAGCCCCAGCATTTT
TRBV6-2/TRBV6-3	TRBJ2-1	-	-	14	CASSLWDTYNEQFF	TGTGCCAGCAGCCTCTGGGACACCTACAATGAGCAGTTCTTC
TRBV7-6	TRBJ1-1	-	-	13	CASSRGLNTEAFF	TGTGCCAGCAGCCGCGGGCTGAACACTGAAGCTTTCTTT
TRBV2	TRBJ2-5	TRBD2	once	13	CASIGLAGETQYF	TGTGCCAGCATCGGACTAGCGGGGGAGACCCAGTACTTC
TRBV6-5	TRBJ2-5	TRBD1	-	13	CASSRGLRETQYF	TGTGCCAGCAGCAGGGGGCTCCGGGAGACCCAGTACTTC
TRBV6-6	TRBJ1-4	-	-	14	CASSYDPGREKLFF	TGTGCCAGCAGTTACGATCCAGGGCGGGAAAAACTGTTTTTT
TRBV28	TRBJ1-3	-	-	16	CASSFGGEVSGNTIYF	TGTGCCAGCAGTTTCGGAGGAGAAGTCTCTGGAAACACCATATATTTT
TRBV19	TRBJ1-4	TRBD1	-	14	CATLKTGKNEKLFF	TGTGCCACCCTAAAGACAGGGAAGAATGAAAAACTGTTTTTT
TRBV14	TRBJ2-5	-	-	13	CASTPTEGETQYF	TGTGCCAGCACCCCTACAGAGGGTGAGACCCAGTACTTC
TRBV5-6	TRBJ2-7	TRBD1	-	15	CASSPQTGGSYEQYF	TGTGCCAGCAGTCCTCAGACAGGGGGCTCCTACGAGCAGTACTTC
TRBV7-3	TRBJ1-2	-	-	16	CASSLSGREYDRGYTF	TGTGCCAGCAGCTTAAGTGGCAGGGAATACGATCGTGGCTACACCTTC
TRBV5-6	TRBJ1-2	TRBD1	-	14	CASSSGKGARGYTF	TGTGCCAGCAGCTCTGGGAAGGGGGCGCGTGGCTACACCTTC
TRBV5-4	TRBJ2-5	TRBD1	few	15	CASSSGGEVGETQYF	TGTGCCAGCAGCTCAGGGGGAGAGGTAGGAGAGACCCAGTACTTC
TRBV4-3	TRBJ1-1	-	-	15	CASSQDQGLRSEAFF	TGCGCCAGCAGCCAAGATCAGGGGTTGAGGTCTGAAGCTTTCTTT
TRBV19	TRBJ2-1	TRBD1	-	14	CASSPGQAYNEQFF	TGTGCCAGTAGCCCGGGACAGGCCTACAATGAGCAGTTCTTC
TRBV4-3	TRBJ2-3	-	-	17	CASSQSRTTEGTDTQYF	TGCGCCAGCAGCCAGAGCCGGACTACCGAGGGTACAGATACGCAGTATTTT
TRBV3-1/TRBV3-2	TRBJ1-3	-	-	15	CASSQDRGTGNTIYF	TGTGCCAGCAGCCAAGACAGGGGAACTGGAAACACCATATATTTT
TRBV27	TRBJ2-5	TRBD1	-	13	CASRTGVSETQYF	TGTGCCAGCAGAACAGGGGTATCGGAGACCCAGTACTTC
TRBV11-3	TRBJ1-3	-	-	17	CASSSQAGTLSGNTIYF	TGTGCCAGCAGCTCCCAGGCAGGGACTCTCTCTGGAAACACCATATATTTT
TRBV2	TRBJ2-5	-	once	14	CASRRETEGETQYF	TGTGCCAGCAGACGGGAGACAGAGGGGGAGACCCAGTACTTC
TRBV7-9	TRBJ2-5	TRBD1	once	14	CASSSWTGQETQYF	TGTGCCAGCAGCTCCTGGACAGGACAAGAGACCCAGTACTTC
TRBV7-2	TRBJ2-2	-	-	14	CASSLRLDTGELFF	TGTGCCAGCAGCCTAAGACTGGACACCGGGGAGCTGTTTTTT
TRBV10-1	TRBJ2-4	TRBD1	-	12	CASSDRENIQYF	TGCGCCAGCAGCGACAGGGAAAACATTCAGTACTTC
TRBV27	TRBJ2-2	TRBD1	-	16	CASTIRRQGDTGELFF	TGTGCCAGCACCATAAGACGACAGGGTGACACCGGGGAGCTGTTTTTT
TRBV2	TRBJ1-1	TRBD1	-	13	CASNQGVYTEAFF	TGTGCCAGCAACCAGGGGGTATACACTGAAGCTTTCTTT
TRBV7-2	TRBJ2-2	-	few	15	CASALGGDVTGELFF	TGTGCCAGCGCCCTAGGAGGGGACGTCACCGGGGAGCTGTTTTTT
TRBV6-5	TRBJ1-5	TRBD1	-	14	CASSPYRGNQPQHF	TGTGCCAGCAGTCCTTACAGGGGAAATCAGCCCCAGCATTTT
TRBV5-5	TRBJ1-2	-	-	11	CASSLGGRWAF	TGTGCCAGCAGCTTGGGCGGGCGCTGGGCCTTC
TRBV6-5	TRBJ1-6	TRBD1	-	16	CASSFPDRGNNSPLHF	TGTGCCAGCAGTTTTCCGGACAGGGGAAATAATTCACCCCTCCACTTT
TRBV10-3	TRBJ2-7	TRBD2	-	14	CAISRTSGEWEQYF	TGTGCCATCAGTCGAACTAGCGGGGAGTGGGAGCAGTACTTC
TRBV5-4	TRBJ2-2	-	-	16	CASSKRGTANTGELFF	TGTGCCAGCAGCAAGCGGGGGACAGCGAACACCGGGGAGCTGTTTTTT
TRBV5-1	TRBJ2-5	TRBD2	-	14	CASGVSSGSQTQYF	TGCGCCAGCGGAGTGTCTAGCGGGAGCCAGACCCAGTACTTC
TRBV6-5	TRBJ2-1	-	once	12	CASRILPDEQFF	TGTGCCAGCAGAATCCTTCCTGATGAGCAGTTCTTC
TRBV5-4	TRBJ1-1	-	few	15	CASSPPQGLNTEAFF	TGTGCCAGCAGCCCGCCTCAGGGGCTGAACACTGAAGCTTTCTTT
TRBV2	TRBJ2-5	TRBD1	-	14	CAILGQGLGETQYF	TGTGCCATCCTGGGACAGGGATTAGGGGAGACCCAGTACTTC
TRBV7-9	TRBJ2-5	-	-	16	CASSLRGDRPQETQYF	TGTGCCAGCAGCTTAAGGGGCGACAGGCCTCAAGAGACCCAGTACTTC
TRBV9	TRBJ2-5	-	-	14	CASRPGQDQETQYF	TGTGCCAGCAGGCCGGGACAAGATCAAGAGACCCAGTACTTC
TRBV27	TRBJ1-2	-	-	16	CASSLSGQDPNYGYTF	TGTGCCAGCAGTTTATCGGGGCAGGATCCTAACTATGGCTACACCTTC
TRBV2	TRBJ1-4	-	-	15	CASSELTGYNEKLFF	TGTGCCAGCAGTGAACTCACAGGGTATAATGAAAAACTGTTTTTT
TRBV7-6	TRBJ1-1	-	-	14	CASSGANMNTEAFF	TGTGCCAGCAGCGGGGCCAATATGAACACTGAAGCTTTCTTT
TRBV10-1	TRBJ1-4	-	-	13	CASSEGGGEKLFF	TGCGCCAGCAGTGAAGGGGGTGGTGAAAAACTGTTTTTT
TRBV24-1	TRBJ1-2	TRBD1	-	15	CATSDPGTDNYGYTF	TGTGCCACCAGTGACCCCGGGACAGATAACTATGGCTACACCTTC
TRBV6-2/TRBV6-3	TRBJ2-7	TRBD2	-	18	CASSLPPTLAGGAYEQYF	TGTGCCAGCAGCCTCCCTCCGACTCTAGCGGGGGGGGCCTACGAGCAGTACTTC
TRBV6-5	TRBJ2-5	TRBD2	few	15	CASGELAGGPETQYF	TGTGCCAGCGGAGAACTAGCGGGGGGGCCTGAGACCCAGTACTTC
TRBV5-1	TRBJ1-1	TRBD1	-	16	CASSPGTGGSDTEAFF	TGCGCCAGCAGCCCAGGGACAGGGGGTAGTGACACTGAAGCTTTCTTT
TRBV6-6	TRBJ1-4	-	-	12	CASSPSAQNMFF	TGTGCCAGCAGCCCAAGCGCCCAGAATATGTTTTTT